The clone carrying this T cell receptor (beta chain) showed up just a few times. The sample originates from a study of blood T cell repertoires in COVID-19. Study as a whole: From the United States, Italy and Spain came samples of acute and convalescent COVID-19. In each case, the material was cDNA or gDNA derived from T cells, B-cell-depleted T cells, or PBMCs.

As handled by the study authors: Estimated nucleated cell counts came from reference gene primer amplification. The repertoire was sequenced with immunoSEQ multiplex PCR; TCRdb's copy has only in-frame clones and lacks some. V and J calls and clone size are as listed in that table; D and trimming were resolved from the DNA. The data show some 140,000 clones, about 80% seen once. The germline V gene has CDR1 MNHEY and CDR2 SVGAGI. The CDR3 is 14 residues long. Between the trimmed V and J ends, which lost 5 bases and 1 base, there was a span of 11 bases. This receptor was taken from a woman aged 80 or older with acute or convalescent COVID-19. The chain is built from TRBV6-5 and TRBJ1-1, with a possible D match to TRBD1 (5 bases). Sequenced: peripheral blood. CDR3 residues: CASSHGGENTEAFF. The CDR3, as DNA: TGTGCCAGCAGTCACGGGGGGGAGAACACTGAAGCTTTCTTT.